The source of this TCR beta chain is a study of technical replicates of blood from a few donors. Repertoires were generated with immunoSEQ multiplex PCR, while TCRdb's copy carries only in-frame clones and drops some. The data hold around 60,000 clones, with more than 85% observed a single time. This TCR came from a human donor in good health. Some clones in this sample may be carry-over from other donors' samples. The sample taken for sequencing was PBMCs.

The CDR3 is CATSIPPARDSSYEQYF. CDR3 bases: TGTGCCACCAGCATCCCCCCGGCCCGGGATAGTTCCTACGAGCAGTACTTC. V usage is TRBV15 and J usage is TRBJ2-7; a possible D gene is TRBD2 (5 bases). Germline CDR1 LNHNV, CDR2 YYDKDF (reference sequence). Trimming took 4 bases from V and 1 from J, leaving 20 bases between them. This CDR3 has 17 amino acids.